The 10 T cell receptor beta chains given below trace back to one sample, sequenced in a study of shared clonotypes between healthy human individuals. The naive CD8 population came from CD45RO-negative cells selected for CCR7, without terminally differentiated effector memory CD45RA+ cells. Sequencing was performed with immunoSEQ multiplex PCR; in TCRdb, only in-frame clones are kept and a portion is missing. The sample has around 640,000 clones, about 96% seen once. Sample: naive CD8+ T cells sorted from blood. The receptors stem from a woman younger than 45 in good health.

The V call is TRBV5-6, the J call TRBJ1-1; possible D gene TRBD1, 5 bases. Between the trimmed V and J ends, which lost 2 bases and 4 bases, there was a span of 15 bases. Looked up from germline, CDR1 is SGHDT and CDR2 is YYEEEE. The CDR3 loop spans 15 amino acids. CDR3: CASSFGGTAGTEAFF. For the CDR3, the DNA is TGTGCCAGCAGCTTTGGGGGAACGGCGGGCACTGAAGCTTTCTTT.

To note about this clone: The same CDR3 is also encoded by other DNA sequences in this sample. This chain connects TRBV28 to TRBJ1-1; the D gene is possibly TRBD1 (5 bases). Trimming stripped 4 bases from V and 5 bases from J, with 8 bases between. There are 12 residues in the CDR3. Germline values: CDR1 MDHEN, CDR2 SYDVKM. CDR3 nucleotide sequence: TGTGCCAGCAGTTGGGGCGGGACTGAAGCTTTCTTT. This encodes CASSWGGTEAFF.

J is TRBJ2-7 and V is TRBV28; TRBD2 aligns across 13 bases. The CDR3 contains 19 residues. Germline trimming cut 6 bases from V and 6 bases from J; bases unmatched to any gene: 20. The germline V gene has CDR1 MDHEN and CDR2 SYDVKM. The CDR3 nucleotides are TGTGCCAGCAGAACCCGAGAGACTAGCGGGAGGACCCATCTTGTCGAGCAGTACTTC. It is translated as CASRTRETSGRTHLVEQYF.

This clone was observed once. The chain is built from TRBV7-8 and TRBJ2-5; perhaps TRBD1 as D (5 bases). In germline, CDR1 is SGHVS, CDR2 FQNEAQ. V lost 6 bases and J lost 2, with 25 bases in between. CDR3 length: 18 amino acids. The DNA of the CDR3 is TGTGCCAGCAGTTTCTGGGGCCTCAGGGTTGGCATGCAAGAGACCCAGTACTTC. This encodes CASSFWGLRVGMQETQYF.

The genes are TRBV2 and TRBJ1-1, with 7 bases matching TRBD1. Germline CDR1 and CDR2: SNHLY and FYNNEI. V trimming: 3 bases; J trimming: 6 bases; junction bases outside the gene matches: 7. This CDR3 has 14 amino acids. The CDR3 sequence is CASSDQGVWSEAFF. The CDR3 DNA follows: TGTGCCAGCAGTGACCAGGGGGTTTGGTCTGAAGCTTTCTTT.

The V and J genes are TRBV2 and TRBJ1-5; D unclear. CDR1 and CDR2 from the germline V gene are SNHLY and FYNNEI. The V end lost 1 base, the J end lost 4 bases, and 8 bases lay between the germline ends. This CDR3 is 14 amino acids long. This chain's CDR3 is CASSEGRVNQPQHF. The DNA of the CDR3 is TGTGCCAGCAGTGAAGGTCGAGTTAATCAGCCCCAGCATTTT.

The chain joins TRBV4-1 to TRBJ1-4; TRBD1 might be the D (5 bases). Deletions cut 3 bases from V and 8 bases from J, with 16 bases between. CDR3 length: 15 residues. Germline-derived CDR1 and CDR2 are MGHRA and YSYEKL. This CDR3 is CASSQFPGSGEKLFF. CDR3 DNA: TGCGCCAGCAGCCAGTTCCCAGGGTCCGGAGAAAAACTGTTTTTT.

V usage is TRBV14 and J usage is TRBJ2-5; 13 nucleotides match TRBD2. There are 22 residues in the CDR3. Germline CDR1 SGHDN, CDR2 FVKESK. Trimming cost V 0 bases and J 0 bases; bases outside gene matches: 16. The CDR3 DNA follows: TGTGCCAGCAGCCAAGATAAGGTTCGGGGCCTGGGACTAGCGGGATACCAAGAGACCCAGTACTTC. Residues: CASSQDKVRGLGLAGYQETQYF.

This clone has just one count. This chain links TRBV11-2 with TRBJ2-2, with 7 bases aligning to TRBD1. CDR3 length: 15 amino acids. Trimming at V came to 5 bases and at J to 1 base, leaving 4 bases not matched to a gene. In germline, CDR1 is SGHAT, CDR2 FQNNGV. The chain's CDR3 is CASSADRWNTGELFF. The CDR3 coding sequence is TGTGCCAGCAGCGCGGACAGGTGGAACACCGGGGAGCTGTTTTTT.

Remarks on this clone: The DNA is omitted, as the CDR3 cannot be located on it reliably, and the CDR3 follows TCRdb's listing. CDR3 sequence: CASSSAAFSGANVLTF. The chain uses TRBV13 and TRBJ2-6; no check of the table's D call, TRBD2, against the DNA was made. Looked up from germline, CDR1 is PRHDT and CDR2 is FYEKMQ (reference sequence). The CDR3 is 16 amino acids long, termini counted.